These 8 T cell receptor beta chains share one sample of origin, sequenced in a study of spatial heterogeneity in lung cancer. Points from the study as a whole: Expanded intratumoral alpha and beta TCR counts tracked tumor mutation counts.

The sample's time point: sample taken at primary tumor resection. TCRdb recomputed calls from the 5' RACE reads with MiXCR, one row per CDR3 protein. The sample has fewer than 2,000 distinct CDR3 sequences; about 10% are singletons. No cognate antigen is known for these TCRs. This material consisted of lung tumor tissue, taken at surgery. These receptor sequences come from a female donor with early-stage non-small cell lung cancer.

This clonotype is large by share. This beta chain represents an off-target read in a library built for alpha chains; its size is of limited meaning. The chain links TRBV6-5 to TRBJ2-1; possible D gene TRBD2, 6 bases. V was shortened by 10 bases and J by 3 bases, with 19 bases between the two germline ends. Per the germline V gene, CDR1 is MNHEY and CDR2 is SVGAGI. This CDR3 has 15 residues. Written as DNA, the CDR3 is TGTGCCACCCCCAAACTAGCATCCTACTACAATGAGCAGTTCTTC. Amino acids: CATPKLASYYNEQFF.

By proportion, this clonotype is large. This beta chain represents an off-target read in a library built for alpha chains; its size is of limited meaning. DNA of the CDR3: TGCAGTGCTAGGGACATCAAGAACACTGAAGCTTTCTTT. Amino acids: CSARDIKNTEAFF. This chain connects TRBV20-1 to TRBJ1-1, with a weak D call TRBD1 (5 bases). V shed 3 bases and J shed 1 base, with 9 bases lying between them. Germline V lookup: CDR1 DFQATT, CDR2 SNEGSKA (reference sequence). The CDR3 covers 13 residues.

In regard to this clonotype: As an off-target read in a library built for alpha chains, this beta chain has a frequency of little significance. This chain joins TRBV4-2 and TRBJ1-3; D gene uncertain. The germline gives CDR1 LGHNA, CDR2 YNFKEQ. This CDR3 is 16 amino acids long. V lost 0 bases and J 0 bases, leaving 9 bases between the germline ends. CDR3 amino acids: CASSQDFGFSGNTIYF. The CDR3, as DNA: TGTGCCAGCAGCCAAGATTTCGGGTTCTCTGGAAACACCATATATTTT.

The table lists this clonotype with many counts. This beta chain is off target for a library built for alpha chains, so its abundance means little. The J gene is TRBJ2-3, the V gene TRBV29-1; D uncertain. V lost 2 bases, J lost 2 bases, and 23 bases lay in between. This CDR3 has 18 residues. Germline CDR1 reads SQVTM; CDR2 reads ANQGSEA. The CDR3 DNA reads TGCAGCGTTGAACCCCCAAAAAAACCCCAGAGGAACACAGATACGCAGTATTTT. This codes for CSVEPPKKPQRNTDTQYF.

By sample fraction, this clonotype is medium-sized. This beta chain is an unintended read in a library built for alpha chains; its size means little. The chain combines TRBV7-8 with TRBJ1-1; tentative D call: TRBD1 (5 bases). Trimming removed 1 base at V and 6 bases at J, with 12 bases between. The CDR3 runs to 14 residues. Germline values: CDR1 SGHVS, CDR2 FQNEAQ. The CDR3 region has the DNA TGTGCCAGCAGCTTAGGCGGGGGGTCCGCTGAAGCTTTCTTT. Encoded protein: CASSLGGGSAEAFF.

This clonotype is medium-sized. The library was built for alpha chains, so this beta chain is an off-target read and its size means little. The chain couples TRBV7-2 to TRBJ2-7; 11 bases fit TRBD2. Germline V lookup: CDR1 SGHTA, CDR2 FQGNSA. The CDR3 consists of 15 residues. V gave up 1 base and J gave up 4 bases; unmatched junction bases: 3. CDR3 sequence (DNA): TGTGCCAGCAGCTTAGGGGCTAGCGGGGGGTACGAGCAGTACTTC. Protein: CASSLGASGGYEQYF.

This clonotype is medium-sized within its sample. This beta chain is an off-target read within a library intended for alpha chains, so its frequency means little. The J gene is TRBJ2-3, the V gene TRBV6-5, with TRBD2 matching over 13 bases. V shed 6 bases and J 5 bases; nucleotides not matched to a gene: 2. Germline CDR1 reads MNHEY; CDR2 reads SVGAGI. The CDR3 is 14 residues long. This chain's CDR3 is CASRGLAGLDTQYF. The CDR3 region has the DNA TGTGCCAGCAGGGGACTAGCGGGGTTAGATACGCAGTATTTT.

In its sample, this clonotype ranks as large (0.1 to 1%). This beta chain is off target for a library built for alpha chains, so its abundance means little. J is TRBJ2-3 and V is TRBV20-1; 10 bases fit TRBD2. The CDR3 totals 15 residues. Germline V gene sequence: CDR1 DFQATT, CDR2 SNEGSKA (reference sequence). With 6 bases clipped from V and 2 bases from J, the junction kept 8 bases outside the gene matches. CDR3 DNA: TGCAGTGCCGCTGGGCTAGCGGGGGTCACAGATACGCAGTATTTT. Translating gives CSAAGLAGVTDTQYF.